Listed here are 32 T cell receptor beta chains from one sample, sequenced in a study of high-grade serous ovarian cancer treatment subgroups. Here immunoSEQ multiplex PCR was the method, and the copy in TCRdb shows in-frame clones only, minus some. The sample holds thousands of clones, around 65% seen once. Tumor samples were taken before definitive surgery or chemotherapy. The sample comprised tumor tissue. All receptors come from a human donor with high-grade serous ovarian cancer.

The chain joins TRBV30 to TRBJ1-1; D might be TRBD1 (5 bases). Germline V CDR1 and CDR2: GTSNPN, SVGIG (reference sequence). The CDR3 covers 12 residues. CDR3 coding DNA: TGTGCGGGAGACAGAGTTAACACTGAAGCTTTCTTT. It yields the protein CAGDRVNTEAFF.

The CDR3 loop is CASRGEGPYEQYF. CDR3 nucleotide sequence: TGTGCCAGCAGAGGGGAAGGCCCCTACGAGCAGTACTTC. The chain combines TRBV2 with TRBJ2-7; TRBD1 is a possible D gene (5 bases). V lost 6 bases to trimming and J lost 2 bases, with 11 bases between them. The germline CDR1 and CDR2 sequences are SNHLY and FYNNEI. The CDR3 contains 13 residues.

V gene TRBV4-2 combines with J gene TRBJ2-1, with TRBD2 as a possible D gene (5 bases). This CDR3 comprises 15 residues. Germline-derived CDR1 and CDR2 are LGHNA and YNFKEQ. V was shortened by 4 bases and J by 7 bases, with 17 bases between the two germline ends. CDR3 amino acids: CASSPDYLPGNEQFF. DNA for the CDR3: TGTGCCAGCAGCCCTGACTACCTTCCGGGAAATGAGCAGTTCTTC.

This clone was seen only a few times. CDR3 loop: CASSQVIGRAPSTEAFF. DNA of the CDR3: TGTGCCAGCAGCCAAGTAATTGGTAGGGCGCCGAGCACTGAAGCTTTCTTT. V gene TRBV4-2 combines with J gene TRBJ1-1; D gene unclear. CDR1 and CDR2 (germline): LGHNA, YNFKEQ. The length of the CDR3 is 17 residues. Trimming shortened V by 1 base and J by 4 bases, and 19 bases separated the two germline ends.

This clone was observed a single time. The chain links TRBV11-1 to TRBJ1-2; D is ambiguous. The CDR3 consists of 12 residues. Trimming pared 1 base from V and 7 bases from J, leaving 7 bases between. In germline, CDR1 is SGHAT, CDR2 FQDESV (reference sequence). The CDR3 region is CASSLDIGGYTF. Here the CDR3 DNA reads TGTGCCAGCAGCTTAGACATCGGTGGCTACACCTTC.

This sequence joins TRBV5-1 and TRBJ2-2, with 11 nucleotides matching TRBD2. This CDR3 comprises 16 residues. Germline V gene lookup returns CDR1 SGHRS and CDR2 YFSETQ. Losses at the gene ends were 2 bases for V and 3 bases for J; bases not matched to a gene: 3. In DNA form, the CDR3 reads TGCGCCAGCAGCTTCCTACTAGCGGGGGACACCGGGGAGCTGTTTTTT. Protein sequence: CASSFLLAGDTGELFF.

The chain recombines TRBV7-7 with TRBJ2-3; TRBD2 might be the D (5 bases). This CDR3 spans 15 amino acids. The germline V gene encodes CDR1 SSHAT and CDR2 FNYEAQ (reference sequence). Between the trimmed V and J ends, which lost 1 base and 0 bases, there was a span of 8 bases. This CDR3 reads CASSLGLASTDTQYF. Here the CDR3 DNA reads TGTGCCAGCAGCTTAGGCCTAGCTAGCACAGATACGCAGTATTTT.

V gene TRBV6-1 combines with J gene TRBJ1-2, with D unresolved. The V end was cut by 4 bases, the J end by 4 bases, with 16 bases between. Germline V lookup: CDR1 MNHNS, CDR2 SASEGT. The CDR3 length is 15 residues. Here the CDR3 DNA reads TGTGCCAGCAGTGGGTGGGTAGGAAACCCCTATGGCTACACCTTC. Translating it yields CASSGWVGNPYGYTF.

The chain couples TRBV7-9 to TRBJ2-5, with 7 bases matching TRBD2. Gene TRBJ2-7 matches the end of the DNA better, so the J call may be wrong. The CDR3 has 17 residues. CDR1 SEHNR and CDR2 FQNEAQ come from the germline V gene (reference sequence). The CDR3 reads CASSLGEAGLSSYEQYF. CDR3 DNA: TGTGCCAGCAGCTTAGGAGAAGCGGGACTGAGCTCCTACGAGCAGTACTTC.

A single count supports this clone. J is TRBJ1-2 and V is TRBV6-9; TRBD1 is a possible D gene (5 bases). The V gene's germline CDR1 is MNHGY and CDR2 SVAAGI. This CDR3 has 14 residues. V shed 4 bases and J shed 0 bases, with 9 bases lying between them. In DNA, the CDR3 is TGTGCCAGCAGTTTTCAGGGAGCTAACTATGGCTACACCTTC. Translated, it gives CASSFQGANYGYTF.

V is TRBV6-1 and J is TRBJ1-1; D remains unclear. The length of the CDR3 is 11 residues. CDR1 and CDR2 from the germline V gene are MNHNS and SASEGT. The V and J ends lost 7 bases and 7 bases respectively, with 10 bases between them. This chain's CDR3 is CASKEVGEAFF. CDR3 coding DNA: TGTGCCAGCAAGGAAGTGGGTGAAGCTTTCTTT.

This clone was counted a few times. The gene calls are TRBV19 and TRBJ1-4; 8 nucleotides align to TRBD1. CDR3 length: 14 amino acids. Germline V gene data show CDR1 as LNHDA and CDR2 as SQIVND (reference sequence). V lost 2 bases, J lost 5 bases, and 1 base stayed unmatched. The CDR3 nucleotides read TGTGCCAGTAGTATAAGACAGGGGAATGAAAAACTGTTTTTT. Protein sequence: CASSIRQGNEKLFF.

The genes are TRBV30 and TRBJ2-7; 7 nucleotides line up with TRBD2. CDR1 GTSNPN and CDR2 SVGIG come from the germline V gene (reference sequence). The V segment lost 0 bases and the J segment 4 bases; nucleotides outside the gene matches: 9. This CDR3 has 15 residues. The CDR3 bases are TGTGCCTGGAGTGTAGGCGCTAGCGGCGCGTACGAGCAGTACTTC. Protein product: CAWSVGASGAYEQYF. Based on the CDR3 plus reference TRBV30 and TRBJ2-7, the full variable domain is SQTIHQWPATLVQPVGSPLSLECTVEGTSNPNLYWYRQAAGRGLQLLFYSVGIGQISSEVPQNLSASRPQDRQFILSSKKLLLSDSGFYLCAWSVGASGAYEQYFGPGTRLTVT.

The V call is TRBV13, the J call TRBJ2-5, with D possibly matching TRBD1 (5 bases). Deletions cut 7 bases from V and 0 bases from J, with 15 bases between. This CDR3 comprises 15 residues. The germline V gene encodes CDR1 PRHDT and CDR2 FYEKMQ (reference sequence). The CDR3 sequence: CASNSRGAYQETQYF. The DNA for the CDR3 is TGTGCCAGCAACTCTAGGGGCGCGTACCAAGAGACCCAGTACTTC.

This clone was found once. The chain links TRBV6-1 to TRBJ2-2; 10 positions match TRBD2. Trimming removed 4 bases from V and 3 bases from J; junction bases left unmatched: 5. This CDR3 has 16 amino acids. The germline V gene encodes CDR1 MNHNS and CDR2 SASEGT. The CDR3 nucleotides read TGTGCCAGCAGTGTGCTAGCGGGGGTATACACCGGGGAGCTGTTTTTT. This translates into CASSVLAGVYTGELFF.

This clone was counted only a few times. J is TRBJ1-4 and V is TRBV30; 8 bases match TRBD1. The CDR3 runs to 18 residues. Germline CDR1 GTSNPN, CDR2 SVGIG (reference sequence). V gave up 4 bases and J gave up 8 bases; unmatched junction bases: 21. The CDR3 sequence: CAWNLGQGRTEGREKLFF. In nucleotides, the CDR3 is TGTGCCTGGAACTTAGGACAGGGCCGTACGGAGGGCCGAGAAAAACTGTTTTTT.

The chain uses TRBV11-3 and TRBJ2-2; D perhaps matches TRBD2 (7 bases). CDR1 and CDR2 (germline): SGHNT, YENEEA. The CDR3 is 15 residues long. V was pared by 4 bases and J by 5 bases, with 14 bases between. In nucleotides, the CDR3 is TGTGCCAGCAGCTCCATACGGGGGGCTACCGGGGAGCTGTTTTTT. This sequence encodes CASSSIRGATGELFF.

The V and J genes are TRBV6-6 and TRBJ2-7; 7 bases fit TRBD1. The V and J ends lost 0 bases and 9 bases, in that order; junction bases with no gene match: 8. Germline V lookup: CDR1 MNHNY, CDR2 SVGAGI (reference sequence). This CDR3 has 14 residues. CDR3 DNA: TGTGCCAGCAGTTACTCGAAGGGGGCGGAAGGGCAGTACGTC. Amino acids: CASSYSKGAEGQYV.

The J gene is TRBJ1-1, the V gene TRBV6-5, with TRBD1 as a possible D gene (5 bases). V was pared by 6 bases and J by 3 bases, with 17 bases between. CDR1 is MNHEY and CDR2 is SVGAGI in the germline V gene. The CDR3 totals 15 residues. The CDR3 sequence: CASRTGTKTDTEAFF. Written as DNA, the CDR3 is TGTGCCAGCAGGACCGGGACCAAAACGGACACTGAAGCTTTCTTT.

The chain is built from TRBV12-5 and TRBJ1-2; D might be TRBD1 (5 bases). The CDR3 is 14 amino acids. The V end was cut by 3 bases, the J end by 4 bases, with 12 bases between. The germline CDR1 and CDR2 sequences are LGHNT and FRNRAP. This chain's CDR3 is CASGFDSASYGYTF. The CDR3 DNA sequence: TGTGCTAGTGGTTTCGACAGCGCCTCCTATGGCTACACCTTC.

The chain combines TRBV5-1 with TRBJ1-1; no firm D call. Germline-derived CDR1 and CDR2 are SGHRS and YFSETQ. Trimming cost V 4 bases and J 4 bases, with 11 bases left between them. CDR3 length equals 13 residues. The CDR3 here is CASSRDGSTEAFF. CDR3 nucleotides: TGCGCCAGCAGCCGCGATGGAAGCACTGAAGCTTTCTTT.

This chain joins TRBV11-2 and TRBJ2-1; perhaps TRBD1 as D (5 bases). Germline CDR1 reads SGHAT; CDR2 reads FQNNGV. CDR3 length: 15 amino acids. The ends were cut back, 0 bases at V and 9 bases at J, with 15 bases in the middle. The CDR3 is CASSLDLAGSSEQFF. CDR3 in DNA: TGTGCCAGCAGCTTAGATCTTGCAGGGTCAAGTGAGCAGTTCTTC. Drawing the rest from reference TRBV11-2 and TRBJ2-1, the complete variable domain is EAGVAQSPRYKIIEKRQSVAFWCNPISGHATLYWYQQILGQGPKLLIQFQNNGVVDDSQLPKDRFSAERLKGVDSTLKIQPAKLEDSAVYLCASSLDLAGSSEQFFGPGTRLTVL.

J is TRBJ2-5 and V is TRBV7-3; TRBD1 matches 7 bases. Losses at the gene ends were 4 bases for V and 1 base for J; bases not matched to a gene: 6. The CDR3 has 15 amino acids. Looked up from germline, CDR1 is SGHTA and CDR2 is FQGTGA. DNA of the CDR3: TGTGCCAGCAGCTATCTTGGGACAGCCCAAGAGACCCAGTACTTC. Amino acids: CASSYLGTAQETQYF.

The V gene is TRBV5-5, the J gene TRBJ1-2, with D hard to call. Germline V gives CDR1 SGHKS, CDR2 YYEKEE (reference sequence). The CDR3 totals 14 residues. V lost 3 bases to trimming and J lost 2 bases, with 11 bases between them. CDR3 region: CASSSRTMNYGYTF. DNA of the CDR3: TGTGCCAGCAGCTCCCGGACCATGAACTATGGCTACACCTTC.

This rearrangement joins TRBV15 to TRBJ2-1; perhaps TRBD2 as D (6 bases). The CDR3 runs to 15 residues. V was pared by 3 bases and J by 6 bases, with 15 bases between. CDR1 and CDR2 (germline): LNHNV, YYDKDF (reference sequence). The CDR3 loop is CATSSPNTGVNEQFF. In DNA, the CDR3 is TGTGCCACCAGCAGCCCAAACACGGGGGTCAATGAGCAGTTCTTC.

The chain carries TRBV30 and TRBJ2-6; tentatively, D is TRBD1 (5 bases). The CDR3 has 14 residues. V was cut by 3 bases and J by 4 bases, with 10 bases left in between. The germline gives CDR1 GTSNPN, CDR2 SVGIG (reference sequence). In DNA, the CDR3 is TGTGCCTGGAGCCTAAGGGGCGGGGCCAACGTCCTGACTTTC. Translated: CAWSLRGGANVLTF. Using reference TRBV30 and TRBJ2-6 for the parts outside the CDR3, the full variable domain is SQTIHQWPATLVQPVGSPLSLECTVEGTSNPNLYWYRQAAGRGLQLLFYSVGIGQISSEVPQNLSASRPQDRQFILSSKKLLLSDSGFYLCAWSLRGGANVLTFGAGSRLTVL.

The chain joins TRBV30 to TRBJ2-5, with D perhaps matching TRBD2 (6 bases). The assigned J gene may be wrong: the sequence end matches TRBJ2-7 better. The CDR3 sequence is 12 residues long. CDR1 is GTSNPN and CDR2 is SVGIG in the germline V gene (reference sequence). CDR3 loop: CAWSVGLYEQYF. Here the CDR3 DNA reads TGTGCCTGGAGTGTGGGACTCTACGAGCAGTACTTC.

This chain links TRBV5-5 with TRBJ2-5, with D possibly TRBD2 on 5 matching bases. V was cut by 2 bases and J by 1 base, with 9 bases left in between. Germline V CDR1 and CDR2: SGHKS, YYEKEE (reference sequence). The CDR3 has 14 residues. CDR3 in DNA: TGTGCCAGCAGCTTAGGACTGATCCAAGAGACCCAGTACTTC. Translating gives CASSLGLIQETQYF.

This clone was observed a handful of times. The CDR3 DNA reads as TGCGCCAGCAGCGGTGGCTCGTACACCAACACTGAAGCTTTCTTT. Translating it yields CASSGGSYTNTEAFF. The chain is built from TRBV5-1 and TRBJ1-1, with D unclear. This CDR3 is built from 15 residues. Trimming cost V 4 bases and J 2 bases, with 15 bases left between them. Looked up from germline, CDR1 is SGHRS and CDR2 is YFSETQ.

The CDR3 coding sequence is TGCAGTGCTAGCGGCACGACTGAAGCTTTCTTT. Its protein is CSASGTTEAFF. J is TRBJ1-1 and V is TRBV20-1; D ambiguous. V was clipped by 3 bases and J by 5 bases, with 7 bases between them. The germline V gene encodes CDR1 DFQATT and CDR2 SNEGSKA (reference sequence). The CDR3 length is 11 residues.

The rearrangement joins TRBV6-5 to TRBJ1-6, with 9 bases aligning to TRBD1. V shed 5 bases and J 7 bases; nucleotides not matched to a gene: 3. Germline V gene lookup returns CDR1 MNHEY and CDR2 SVGAGI. The CDR3 consists of 14 residues. CDR3 amino acids: CASSGDRANSPLHF. DNA for the CDR3: TGTGCCAGCAGTGGGGACAGGGCCAATTCACCCCTCCACTTT.

Concerning this clone: At the DNA level, this CDR3 is encoded by other sequences in the same sample as well. The V and J genes are TRBV9 and TRBJ2-3; TRBD2 aligns across 11 bases. Per the germline V gene, CDR1 is SGDLS and CDR2 is YYNGEE. The CDR3 is 16 residues long. The V segment lost 0 bases and the J segment 2 bases; nucleotides outside the gene matches: 2. The CDR3 protein is CASSVGLAGPTDTQYF. CDR3 DNA: TGTGCCAGCAGCGTAGGACTAGCGGGGCCCACAGATACGCAGTATTTT.